This is a list of T cell receptor beta chains from one sample in a study of post-analysis software for immune sequencing data. Each CDR3 protein gets one entry after TCRdb re-called the PCR reads with MiXCR. Found here are hundreds of thousands of distinct CDR3 sequences, 40% to 50% of them singletons; the top ten hold roughly 1.7%. Sequenced material: blood. The receptors originated from a girl under 18 with multiple sclerosis. Both conserved end residues are part of each CDR3. Each record gives: CDR3 length, J gene, D gene, clone size, V gene, CDR3 protein, CDR3 DNA. D genes are given only for firm matches. Clone size is shown for a subset of rows, as once, few, many or a class of expanded clone.

>16|TRBJ2-1|-|-|TRBV12-3/TRBV12-4
CASSSRDRGHRNEQFF
TGTGCCAGCAGTTCCCGCGATAGGGGACACCGCAATGAGCAGTTCTTC
>14|TRBJ1-1|TRBD1|-|TRBV20-1
CSARWDSVNTEAFF
TGCAGTGCTAGGTGGGACAGCGTGAACACTGAAGCTTTCTTT
>16|TRBJ2-3|-|-|TRBV20-1
CSARPRVRGATDTQYF
TGCAGTGCTCGCCCCAGAGTGAGGGGGGCCACAGATACGCAGTATTTT
>14|TRBJ2-7|-|-|TRBV12-3/TRBV12-4
CAPALDCSSYEQYF
TGTGCCCCCGCCCTGGACTGCAGCTCCTACGAGCAGTACTTC
>13|TRBJ1-1|TRBD1|-|TRBV6-1
CASSDDRVSGAFF
TGTGCCAGCAGTGACGACAGGGTCTCAGGTGCTTTCTTT
>15|TRBJ2-1|TRBD2|-|TRBV6-5
CASSPTYLAGGPKFF
TGTGCCAGCAGCCCTACGTACCTAGCGGGAGGGCCGAAGTTCTTC
>14|TRBJ2-5|TRBD2|-|TRBV27
CASTTSGRRETQYF
TGTGCCAGCACGACTAGCGGGAGAAGAGAGACCCAGTACTTC
>16|TRBJ2-5|-|few|TRBV20-1
CSARPLLANLQETQYF
TGCAGTGCTAGGCCCCTTCTAGCGAACCTCCAAGAGACCCAGTACTTC
>13|TRBJ2-7|-|-|TRBV12-3/TRBV12-4
CASSLGGAEEQYF
TGTGCCAGCAGCTTGGGGGGGGCGGAAGAGCAGTACTTC
>16|TRBJ2-2|TRBD2|-|TRBV5-4
CASSFPSGGRTGELFF
TGTGCCAGCAGCTTCCCGAGCGGGGGACGCACCGGGGAGCTGTTTTTT
>13|TRBJ1-2|TRBD1|-|TRBV29-1
CSAKTGANYGYTF
TGCAGCGCAAAGACAGGGGCAAACTATGGCTACACCTTC
>13|TRBJ2-7|-|-|TRBV12-3/TRBV12-4
CASSFDNAYEQYF
TGTGCCAGCAGTTTTGACAATGCCTACGAGCAGTACTTC
>17|TRBJ2-7|-|few|TRBV4-1
CASSQDPIGWESYEQYF
TGCGCCAGCAGCCAAGATCCCATCGGGTGGGAGTCCTACGAGCAGTACTTC
>17|TRBJ2-3|-|-|TRBV12-3/TRBV12-4
CASSPGAGVTFADTQYF
TGTGCCAGCAGTCCCGGGGCCGGGGTGACCTTCGCGGATACGCAGTATTTT
>12|TRBJ2-5|TRBD2|-|TRBV20-1
CSATGLVETQYF
TGCAGTGCTACGGGACTAGTGGAGACCCAGTACTTC
>13|TRBJ1-2|-|-|TRBV12-3/TRBV12-4
CASRNPRTARYTF
TGTGCCAGCAGGAATCCTCGGACAGCCCGCTACACCTTC
>14|TRBJ2-7|TRBD2|-|TRBV20-1
CSAREAGGPYEQYF
TGCAGTGCTAGGGAAGCGGGGGGGCCTTACGAGCAGTACTTC
>13|TRBJ2-7|-|-|TRBV20-1
CSAPLWGGYEQYF
TGCAGTGCTCCCCTATGGGGCGGGTACGAGCAGTACTTC
>13|TRBJ2-5|-|few|TRBV29-1
CSVDLVGGETQYF
TGCAGCGTTGACCTTGTTGGGGGGGAGACCCAGTACTTC
>14|TRBJ2-7|-|-|TRBV15
CATSSRGPDDEQCF
TGTGCCACCAGCAGCAGGGGTCCAGACGACGAGCAGTGCTTC
>15|TRBJ2-3|-|-|TRBV5-1
CASSLAGVDTDTQYF
TGCGCCAGCAGCTTGGCAGGGGTCGACACAGATACGCAGTATTTT
>14|TRBJ2-1|-|few|TRBV20-1
CSARDGTRRFGQFF
TGCAGTGCTAGAGATGGGACTCGTAGGTTCGGGCAGTTCTTC
>14|TRBJ2-1|-|-|TRBV20-1
CSLTGAKRMDEQFF
TGCAGCCTGACGGGGGCGAAAAGAATGGATGAGCAGTTCTTC
>14|TRBJ1-2|TRBD1|-|TRBV29-1
CSGGEGQGNYGYTF
TGCAGCGGGGGAGAAGGACAGGGAAACTATGGCTACACCTTC
>14|TRBJ2-7|TRBD1|-|TRBV7-9
CASSLGQSAYEQYF
TGTGCCAGCAGCTTGGGACAGTCTGCCTACGAGCAGTACTTC
>14|TRBJ1-4|-|few|TRBV12-3/TRBV12-4
CASSGNKDGEKLFF
TGTGCCAGCAGCGGGAACAAGGACGGTGAAAAACTGTTTTTT
>14|TRBJ2-7|TRBD1|few|TRBV10-3
CATGGQGASYEQYF
TGTGCCACGGGGGGACAGGGGGCTTCCTACGAGCAGTACTTC
>12|TRBJ1-1|-|-|TRBV5-6
CASRGVGPEAFF
TGTGCCAGCAGGGGGGTAGGCCCTGAAGCTTTCTTT
>13|TRBJ2-7|TRBD1|few|TRBV29-1
CSSLQGGDSEQYF
TGCAGCTCCCTACAGGGGGGCGACTCCGAGCAGTACTTC
>15|TRBJ2-3|-|-|TRBV7-9
CASSLTPFGTDTQYF
TGTGCCAGCAGCTTGACACCCTTTGGGACAGATACGCAGTATTTT
>16|TRBJ1-2|TRBD1|-|TRBV5-1
CASSLALPGQGYGYTF
TGCGCCAGCAGCTTGGCCCTACCGGGACAGGGGTATGGCTACACCTTC
>13|TRBJ1-6|TRBD1|-|TRBV20-1
CSASSGGNSPLHF
TGCAGTGCTAGCTCAGGGGGGAATTCACCCCTCCACTTT
>13|TRBJ2-7|-|-|TRBV30
CAWSGDYSYEQYF
TGTGCCTGGAGTGGAGACTACAGCTACGAGCAGTACTTC